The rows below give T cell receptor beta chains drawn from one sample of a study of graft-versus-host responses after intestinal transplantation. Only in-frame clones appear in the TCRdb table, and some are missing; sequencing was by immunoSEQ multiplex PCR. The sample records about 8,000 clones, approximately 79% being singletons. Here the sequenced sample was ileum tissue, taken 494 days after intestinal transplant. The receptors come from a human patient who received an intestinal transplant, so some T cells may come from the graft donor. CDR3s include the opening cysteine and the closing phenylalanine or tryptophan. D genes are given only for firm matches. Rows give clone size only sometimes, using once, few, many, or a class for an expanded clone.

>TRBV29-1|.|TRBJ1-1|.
TGCAGCGTTGACAGCATGAACACTGAAGCTTTCTTT
CSVDSMNTEAFF
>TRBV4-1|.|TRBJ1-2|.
TGCGCCAGCAGCCAAGATCGAGGAACGCCGGGGGGCTACACCTTC
CASSQDRGTPGGYTF
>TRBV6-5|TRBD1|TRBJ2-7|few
TGTGCCAGCAGTTACTATTCCGGGACAGGCGCTTTGGGGCAGTACTTC
CASSYYSGTGALGQYF
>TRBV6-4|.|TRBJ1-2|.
TGTGCCAGCAGTTACTCAGAGGTCAACTATGGCTACACCTTC
CASSYSEVNYGYTF
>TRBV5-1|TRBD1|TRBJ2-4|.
TGCGCCAGCAACACAGGGGAGTTGGCCAAAAACATTCAGTACTTC
CASNTGELAKNIQYF
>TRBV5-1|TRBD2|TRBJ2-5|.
TGCGCCAGCAGCCCACTTGGTAGCGGGAAAGAGACCCAGTACTTC
CASSPLGSGKETQYF
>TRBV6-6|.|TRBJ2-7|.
TGTGTCACCCGGGAGGGGGCAGCCTACGAGCAGTACTTC
CVTREGAAYEQYF
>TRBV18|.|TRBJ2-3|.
TGTGCCAGCTCATGGGACGGCTCTAGCACAGATACGCAGTATTTT
CASSWDGSSTDTQYF
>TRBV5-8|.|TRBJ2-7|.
TGTGCCAGCAGCTTGGGGGAATACTGGACCTTCTACGAGCAGTACTTC
CASSLGEYWTFYEQYF
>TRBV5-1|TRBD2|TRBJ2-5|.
TGCGCCAGCAGCTTACTAGCGGGGTACCAAGAGACCCAGTACTTC
CASSLLAGYQETQYF
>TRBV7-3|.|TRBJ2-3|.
TGTGCCAGCAGCTCCACGGATAGCACAGATACGCAGTATTTT
CASSSTDSTDTQYF
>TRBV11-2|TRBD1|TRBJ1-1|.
TGTGCCAGCAGCTTACAGACAGGGTCCCGCACTGAAGCTTTCTTT
CASSLQTGSRTEAFF
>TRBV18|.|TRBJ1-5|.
TGTGCCAGCTCACCATCGGGGCGGGGCAATCAGCCCCAGCATTTT
CASSPSGRGNQPQHF
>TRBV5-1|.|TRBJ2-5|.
TGCGCCAGCAGCTTGGGGACCTTCCAAGAGACCCAGTACTTC
CASSLGTFQETQYF